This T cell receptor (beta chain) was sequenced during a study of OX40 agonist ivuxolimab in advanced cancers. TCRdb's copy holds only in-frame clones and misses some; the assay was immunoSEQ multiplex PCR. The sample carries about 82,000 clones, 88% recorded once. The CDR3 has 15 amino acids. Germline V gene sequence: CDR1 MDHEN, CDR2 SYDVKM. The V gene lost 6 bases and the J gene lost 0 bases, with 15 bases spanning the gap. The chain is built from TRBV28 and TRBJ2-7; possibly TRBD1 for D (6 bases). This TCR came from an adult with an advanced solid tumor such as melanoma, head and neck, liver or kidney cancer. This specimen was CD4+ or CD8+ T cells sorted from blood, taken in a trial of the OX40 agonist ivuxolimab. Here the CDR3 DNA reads TGTGCCAGCAGGGGGGCGTTGGGAGCCTCCTACGAGCAGTACTTC. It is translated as CASRGALGASYEQYF.